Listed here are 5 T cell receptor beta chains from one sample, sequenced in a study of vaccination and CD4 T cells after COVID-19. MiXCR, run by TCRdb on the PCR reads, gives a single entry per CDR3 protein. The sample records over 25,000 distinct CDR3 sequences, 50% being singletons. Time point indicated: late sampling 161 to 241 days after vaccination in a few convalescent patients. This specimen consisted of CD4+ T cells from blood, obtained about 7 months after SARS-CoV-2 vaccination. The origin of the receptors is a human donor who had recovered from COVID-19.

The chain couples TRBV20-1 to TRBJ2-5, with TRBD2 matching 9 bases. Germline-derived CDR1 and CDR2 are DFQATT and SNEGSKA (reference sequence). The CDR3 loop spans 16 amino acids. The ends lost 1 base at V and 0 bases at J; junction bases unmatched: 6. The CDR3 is CSARVVLAGYQETQYF. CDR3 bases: TGCAGTGCTAGAGTAGTACTAGCGGGCTACCAAGAGACCCAGTACTTC.

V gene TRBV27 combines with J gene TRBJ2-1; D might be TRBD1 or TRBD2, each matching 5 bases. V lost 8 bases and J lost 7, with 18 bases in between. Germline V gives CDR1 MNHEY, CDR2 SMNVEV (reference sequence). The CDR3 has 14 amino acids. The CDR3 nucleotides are TGTGCCAGCGGACCATTGGGGCGGGCTAATGAGCAGTTCTTC. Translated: CASGPLGRANEQFF.

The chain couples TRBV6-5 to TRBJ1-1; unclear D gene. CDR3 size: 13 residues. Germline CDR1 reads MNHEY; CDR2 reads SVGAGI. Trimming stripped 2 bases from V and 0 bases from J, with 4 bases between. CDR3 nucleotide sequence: TGTGCCAGCAGTTACGCTTTGAACACTGAAGCTTTCTTT. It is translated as CASSYALNTEAFF.

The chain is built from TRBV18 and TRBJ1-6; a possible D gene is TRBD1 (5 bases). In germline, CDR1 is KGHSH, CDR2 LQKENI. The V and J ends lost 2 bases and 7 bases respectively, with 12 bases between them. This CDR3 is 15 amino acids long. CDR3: CASSPNQRGNSPLHF. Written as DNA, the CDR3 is TGTGCCAGCTCACCAAATCAGAGGGGAAATTCACCCCTCCACTTT.

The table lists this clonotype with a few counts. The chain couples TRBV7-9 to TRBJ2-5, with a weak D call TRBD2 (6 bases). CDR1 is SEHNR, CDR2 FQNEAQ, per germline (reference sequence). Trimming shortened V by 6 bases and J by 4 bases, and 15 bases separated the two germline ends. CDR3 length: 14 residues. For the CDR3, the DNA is TGTGCCAGCAGTATCTGGGGAGCGGGAGAGACCCAGTACTTC. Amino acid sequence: CASSIWGAGETQYF. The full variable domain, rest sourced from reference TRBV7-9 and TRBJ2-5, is DTGVSQNPRHKITKRGQNVTFRCDPISEHNRLYWYRQTLGQGPEFLTYFQNEAQLEKSRLLSDRFSAERPKGSFSTLEIQRTEQGDSAMYLCASSIWGAGETQYFGPGTRLLVL.